This TCR beta chain was recorded in a study of OX40 agonist ivuxolimab in advanced cancers. Overall study: Ivuxolimab, which is an agonistic anti-OX40 (CD134) antibody, was administered to the patients. Melanoma, hepatocellular carcinoma, head and neck or renal cell cancer occurred in dose-escalation patients.

This clone was seen only a few times. This CDR3 contains 14 residues. Germline-derived CDR1 and CDR2 are MNHEY and SVGAGI. With 4 bases removed from V and 3 bases from J, the gap between germline ends came to 10 bases. Assay: immunoSEQ multiplex PCR; the TCRdb copy retains only in-frame clones and omits some. The table has tens of thousands of clones, approximately 88% seen once; the top ten hold 9.5% to 15%. This receptor was taken from an adult with an advanced solid tumor such as melanoma, head and neck, liver or kidney cancer. The V gene is TRBV6-5, the J gene TRBJ2-1; D perhaps matches TRBD1 (6 bases). The source material was CD4+ or CD8+ T cells sorted from blood, sampled in a trial of the OX40 agonist ivuxolimab. The CDR3 nucleotides are TGTGCCAGCAGTTCCAGGGGTCTCTACAATGAGCAGTTCTTC. Translating gives CASSSRGLYNEQFF.